These 16 T cell receptor beta chains were all obtained from the same sample, sequenced in a study of blood T cells in healthy people across ages. Using a J-beta primer mix together with a sample-barcoded 5' primer, a second PCR was run for roughly 7 to 11 cycles. TCRdb reprocessed the 5' RACE reads via MiXCR and lists one record per CDR3 protein. This sample has approximately 1.5 million distinct CDR3 sequences; 40% to 45% occur once, and the top ten carry less than 5%. The specimen was blood. Receptor source: a woman aged 18-29 years in good health.

This clonotype has only a few counts. The chain has TRBV12-3 or TRBV12-4 and TRBJ2-6; tentative D call: TRBD2 (5 bases). The CDR3 runs 21 residues. The V end was cut by 8 bases, the J end by 0 bases, with 29 bases between. The CDR3 DNA sequence: TGTGCCAGCCAATCCTGGGGTGTCCGCCGAGGACTCGGCTCTGGGGCCAACGTCCTGACTTTC. Protein product: CASQSWGVRRGLGSGANVLTF.

This clonotype was counted only a few times. The chain carries TRBV10-3 and TRBJ2-1, with D perhaps assigned TRBD1 or TRBD2 (6 bases each). The CDR3 covers 12 residues. CDR1 and CDR2 (germline): ENHRY, SYGVKD. Trimming stripped 2 bases from V and 8 bases from J, with 7 bases between. The CDR3 loop is CAISERGDEQFF. The CDR3 nucleotides read TGTGCCATCAGTGAGAGGGGGGATGAGCAGTTCTTC.

This clonotype was seen a few times. The chain has TRBV4-1 and TRBJ1-2; unclear D gene. The ends were cut back, 2 bases at V and 2 bases at J, with 6 bases in the middle. The CDR3 covers 13 residues. CDR1 is MGHRA and CDR2 is YSYEKL in the germline V gene. CDR3 in amino acids: CASSQPLNYGYTF. CDR3 nucleotides: TGCGCCAGCAGCCAACCCCTCAACTATGGCTACACCTTC.

This clonotype was observed a few times. The rearrangement links TRBV28 to TRBJ2-1, with 9 nucleotides matching TRBD1. Per germline, CDR1 MDHEN and CDR2 SYDVKM. The CDR3 sequence is 15 residues long. V lost 6 bases to trimming and J lost 7 bases; unmatched junction nucleotides: 10. The CDR3 DNA sequence: TGTGCCAGCAGCCTACCGGGACAGGGTTGGAATGAGCAGTTCTTC. Translated, it gives CASSLPGQGWNEQFF.

The genes are TRBV20-1 and TRBJ2-7, with 9 bases fitting TRBD2. V was clipped by 5 bases and J by 7 bases; unmatched bases: 21. The CDR3 consists of 17 residues. Germline CDR1 is DFQATT and CDR2 is SNEGSKA (reference sequence). Here the CDR3 reads CSALRSRLADRYNEQYF. The CDR3, as DNA: TGCAGTGCTCTTAGGTCCCGACTAGCGGACAGATACAATGAGCAGTACTTC.

This chain links TRBV20-1 with TRBJ1-3; the match to TRBD1 covers 7 bases. With 1 base clipped from V and 8 bases from J, the junction kept 14 bases outside the gene matches. Germline lookup yields CDR1 DFQATT and CDR2 SNEGSKA (reference sequence). The CDR3 consists of 16 residues. The CDR3 here is CSARGHWDTTGDTIYF. The CDR3 DNA follows: TGCAGTGCTAGAGGGCACTGGGACACAACAGGGGACACCATATATTTT.

This clonotype has only one observation. The genes are TRBV28 and TRBJ1-2; weak D call: TRBD1 (6 bases). The CDR3 is 15 residues long. Germline V gene lookup returns CDR1 MDHEN and CDR2 SYDVKM. Trimming took off 2 bases at V and 5 bases at J, with 15 bases between the two ends. In DNA form, the CDR3 reads TGTGCCAGCAGTTTAGTAGACAGGCGAGATTATGGCTACACCTTC. Encoded protein: CASSLVDRRDYGYTF.

The J gene is TRBJ2-1, the V gene TRBV28; TRBD2 agrees at 9 bases. The germline V gene encodes CDR1 MDHEN and CDR2 SYDVKM. The J segment lost 8 bases and the V segment lost 5 bases, leaving 7 bases of the junction unmatched. CDR3 length: 14 residues. CDR3 nucleotide sequence: TGTGCCAGCAGTAATAGCGGGAGAGGCTATGAGCAGTTCTTC. Amino acids: CASSNSGRGYEQFF.

This clonotype was observed many times. The chain uses TRBV12-3 or TRBV12-4 and TRBJ2-5, with a weak D call TRBD1 (6 bases). The CDR3 length is 14 residues. With 6 bases removed from V and 2 bases from J, the gap between germline ends came to 13 bases. CDR3 nucleotides: TGTGCCAGCAGCCTGACAGGAGTTCAAGAGACCCAGTACTTC. The encoded protein is CASSLTGVQETQYF.

A word on this clonotype: This may come from a read error, since a much larger clone is one base off. The chain combines TRBV29-1 with TRBJ2-3; no definite D call. This CDR3 contains 14 residues. The germline V gene encodes CDR1 SQVTM and CDR2 ANQGSEA. The DNA for the CDR3 is TGCAGCGTCCACCCCCGTGATGGCACAGATGCGCAGTATTTT. It yields the protein CSVHPRDGTDAQYF.

V gene TRBV20-1 combines with J gene TRBJ2-7; 9 nucleotides line up with TRBD1. CDR1 is DFQATT and CDR2 is SNEGSKA in the germline V gene (reference sequence). The CDR3 covers 18 residues. J was trimmed by 3 bases and V by 6 bases; bases with no gene match: 21. DNA for the CDR3: TGCAGTGCCACTGACAGGGGGGCTCGTGTTCAACTGTTCTACGAGCAGTACTTC. Protein: CSATDRGARVQLFYEQYF.

This clonotype was seen a single time. V and J are TRBV6-6 and TRBJ2-2; no reliable D call. This CDR3 spans 15 amino acids. Deletions cut 6 bases from V and 2 bases from J, with 13 bases between. Germline V gene data show CDR1 as MNHNY and CDR2 as SVGAGI (reference sequence). CDR3 sequence: CASRGNQLNTGELFF. The DNA for the CDR3 is TGTGCCAGCAGAGGGAACCAGCTAAACACCGGGGAGCTGTTTTTT.

The J gene is TRBJ2-2, the V gene TRBV19; 12 positions agree with TRBD2. The CDR3 runs to 18 residues. Germline V CDR1 and CDR2: LNHDA, SQIVND (reference sequence). V was pared by 5 bases and J by 7 bases, with 14 bases of the junction left unmatched. CDR3 sequence reads: CASSPKLAGGHGHGELFF. The CDR3 nucleotides read TGTGCCAGTAGTCCTAAACTAGCGGGAGGCCACGGCCACGGGGAGCTGTTTTTT.

A few counts support this clonotype. The V gene is TRBV7-9, the J gene TRBJ2-1; maybe TRBD1 (6 bases). Looked up from germline, CDR1 is SEHNR and CDR2 is FQNEAQ (reference sequence). CDR3 size: 16 residues. The V and J ends lost 5 bases and 5 bases respectively, with 19 bases between them. The CDR3 DNA is TGTGCCAGCAGCCAAACGGACAGCTTCTATCACAATGAGCAGTTCTTC. Translating it yields CASSQTDSFYHNEQFF.

The CDR3 protein is CASSLGALGTNYGYTF. The CDR3, as DNA: TGTGCCAGCAGCTTAGGGGCACTTGGGACAAACTATGGCTACACCTTC. The genes are TRBV7-9 and TRBJ1-2; a weak D match, TRBD1 (6 bases). The ends were cut back, 1 base at V and 2 bases at J, with 14 bases in the middle. The germline V gene has CDR1 SEHNR and CDR2 FQNEAQ (reference sequence). CDR3 length: 16 amino acids. Filled out from reference TRBV7-9 and TRBJ1-2, the complete variable domain reads DTGVSQNPRHKITKRGQNVTFRCDPISEHNRLYWYRQTLGQGPEFLTYFQNEAQLEKSRLLSDRFSAERPKGSFSTLEIQRTEQGDSAMYLCASSLGALGTNYGYTFGSGTRLTVV.

The chain links TRBV4-2 to TRBJ2-5; TRBD2 agrees at 12 bases. The CDR3 totals 16 residues. The V and J ends lost 0 bases and 13 bases, in that order; junction bases with no gene match: 12. Germline CDR1 and CDR2: LGHNA and YNFKEQ. CDR3 protein: CASSQEWTSGTRMAYF. CDR3 bases: TGTGCCAGCAGCCAAGAGTGGACTAGCGGGACTAGGATGGCGTACTTC.